Presented here are 21 T cell receptor beta chains from one specimen sequenced in a study of blood T cell repertoires in COVID-19. The data were produced by immunoSEQ multiplex PCR, yet TCRdb's version contains in-frame clones alone and is incomplete. The data hold about 270,000 clones, with roughly 86% observed a single time. The sample comprised peripheral blood. Every receptor here comes from a man in his forties who had recovered from COVID-19.

This clone was observed once. The rearrangement joins TRBV6-2 or TRBV6-3 to TRBJ1-6, with D tentatively TRBD1 (6 bases). The CDR3 consists of 16 residues. Germline CDR1 and CDR2: MNHEY and SVGEGT. Trimming left V 5 bases short and J 6 bases short, with 17 bases between. The CDR3 DNA is TGTGCCAGCAGTCGGAGAATGGACAGCCGTAATTCACCCCTCCACTTT. It is translated as CASSRRMDSRNSPLHF.

V and J are TRBV2 and TRBJ2-7; 9 bases are a match to TRBD1. This CDR3 contains 12 residues. From germline, CDR1 is SNHLY and CDR2 FYNNEI. Germline trimming cut 8 bases from V and 3 bases from J; bases unmatched to any gene: 2. The CDR3 coding sequence is TGTGCCAGCCGGACAGGGGTCTACGAGCAGTACTTC. Translation gives CASRTGVYEQYF.

This chain joins TRBV5-8 and TRBJ1-6; D is unclear. Germline CDR1 is SGHTS and CDR2 is YDEGEE. Trimming pared 2 bases from V and 7 bases from J, leaving 13 bases between. The length of the CDR3 is 15 residues. The CDR3 reads CASSFEQLHNSPLHF. The CDR3 nucleotides are TGTGCCAGCAGCTTTGAACAGCTACACAATTCACCCCTCCACTTT.

This chain joins TRBV19 and TRBJ2-2; 14 bases match TRBD2. The length of the CDR3 is 17 residues. V was clipped by 4 bases and J by 5 bases; unmatched bases: 6. Per the germline V gene, CDR1 is LNHDA and CDR2 is SQIVND (reference sequence). This CDR3 is CASSTTGTSGSTGELFF. DNA of the CDR3: TGTGCCAGTAGTACAACCGGGACTAGCGGGAGTACCGGGGAGCTGTTTTTT.

The sample holds one count of this clone. This sequence joins TRBV6-5 and TRBJ2-7; the D gene is possibly TRBD1 (6 bases). CDR1 is MNHEY, CDR2 SVGAGI, per germline. Trimming pared 8 bases from V and 4 bases from J, leaving 21 bases between. This CDR3 region has 15 residues. In nucleotides, the CDR3 is TGTGCCAGCTTCGGATTTGCAGGGGACGGGTACGAGCAGTACTTC. It yields the protein CASFGFAGDGYEQYF.

The V call is TRBV12-3 or TRBV12-4, the J call TRBJ1-2, with TRBD1 as a possible D gene (5 bases). Trimming shortened V by 9 bases and J by 6 bases, and 11 bases separated the two germline ends. The CDR3 is made up of 11 amino acids. The CDR3 loop is CARMGLDGYTF. DNA of the CDR3: TGTGCCAGGATGGGACTGGATGGCTACACCTTC.

V gene TRBV6-2 or TRBV6-3 combines with J gene TRBJ1-1; 8 nucleotides match TRBD1. CDR1 and CDR2 from the germline V gene are MNHEY and SVGEGT. With 7 bases clipped from V and 6 bases from J, the junction kept 13 bases outside the gene matches. This CDR3 is built from 15 residues. The CDR3 sequence: CASTPVGSGGPEAFF. CDR3 in DNA: TGTGCCAGCACCCCGGTAGGTTCAGGGGGCCCTGAAGCTTTCTTT.

V gene TRBV11-2 combines with J gene TRBJ2-7, with D possibly matching TRBD2 (6 bases). The CDR3 runs to 13 residues. Trimming took 5 bases from V and 9 from J, leaving 17 bases between them. CDR1 is SGHAT, CDR2 FQNNGV, per germline. CDR3 protein: CASSAPQAGRQYF. The CDR3 DNA reads TGTGCCAGCAGCGCCCCTCAGGCGGGACGGCAGTACTTC.

This rearrangement joins TRBV9 to TRBJ2-7, with D possibly being TRBD2 (5 bases). Trimming took 0 bases from V and 5 from J, leaving 18 bases between them. CDR3 length: 16 amino acids. Germline CDR1 is SGDLS and CDR2 is YYNGEE. CDR3 nucleotide sequence: TGTGCCAGCAGCGTAGGAGGAGGTGGTAGTACCGACGAGCAGTACTTC. Translation gives CASSVGGGGSTDEQYF.

This chain uses TRBV7-8 with TRBJ1-2; D is unclear. The CDR3 runs 14 residues. Trimming shortened V by 1 base and J by 1 base, and 7 bases separated the two germline ends. Germline CDR1 is SGHVS and CDR2 is FQNEAQ. The CDR3 coding sequence is TGTGCCAGCAGCTTAGATTTAGTTAACTATGGCTACACCTTC. Translation: CASSLDLVNYGYTF. Based on the CDR3 plus reference TRBV7-8 and TRBJ1-2, the full variable domain is GAGVSQSPRYKVAKRGQDVALRCDPISGHVSLFWYQQALGQGPEFLTYFQNEAQLDKSGLPSDRFFAERPEGSVSTLKIQRTQQEDSAVYLCASSLDLVNYGYTFGSGTRLTVV.

The chain is built from TRBV2 and TRBJ1-3, with TRBD1 as a possible D gene (5 bases). CDR3 length: 15 residues. Per germline, CDR1 SNHLY and CDR2 FYNNEI. Trimming removed 8 bases from V and 0 bases from J, with 14 bases in between. The CDR3 loop is CASVLDISSGNTIYF. The DNA of the CDR3 is TGTGCCAGCGTCCTGGACATTAGCTCTGGAAACACCATATATTTT. Drawing the rest from reference TRBV2 and TRBJ1-3, the complete variable domain is EPEVTQTPSHQVTQMGQEVILRCVPISNHLYFYWYRQILGQKVEFLVSFYNNEISEKSEIFDDQFSVERPDGSNFTLKIRSTKLEDSAMYFCASVLDISSGNTIYFGEGSWLTVV.

The chain links TRBV2 to TRBJ1-2; D unresolved. Germline CDR1 and CDR2: SNHLY and FYNNEI. The CDR3 loop spans 14 amino acids. The V end lost 7 bases, the J end lost 3 bases, and 15 bases lay between the germline ends. In DNA, the CDR3 is TGTGCCAGCACCTTCGTGACCGGGGACTATGGCTACACCTTC. Its translation is CASTFVTGDYGYTF.

The chain has TRBV27 and TRBJ2-2, with 7 bases identical to TRBD1. The CDR3 sequence is 16 residues long. V shed 5 bases and J 0 bases; nucleotides not matched to a gene: 6. From germline, CDR1 is MNHEY and CDR2 SMNVEV (reference sequence). The CDR3 DNA sequence: TGTGCCAGCAGTCTTACCGGGACAGCGAACACCGGGGAGCTGTTTTTT. The encoded protein is CASSLTGTANTGELFF.

The V and J genes are TRBV11-1 and TRBJ2-7; 7 bases align to TRBD2. This CDR3 spans 11 amino acids. CDR1 SGHAT and CDR2 FQDESV come from the germline V gene (reference sequence). Trimming cost V 5 bases and J 6 bases; bases outside gene matches: 1. CDR3 bases: TGTGCCAGCAGCCAGCGGGGCGAGCAGTACTTC. Translating it yields CASSQRGEQYF.

The chain carries TRBV7-9 and TRBJ2-2; no clear D. This CDR3 spans 16 amino acids. The germline V and J ends were trimmed by 0 bases and 1 base, with 9 bases remaining between them. Germline loops: CDR1 SEHNR, CDR2 FQNEAQ (reference sequence). DNA of the CDR3: TGTGCCAGCAGCTTAGCTGATGGAGTGAACACCGGGGAGCTGTTTTTT. Encoded protein: CASSLADGVNTGELFF.

The chain employs TRBV19 and TRBJ2-3; D gene ambiguous. This CDR3 comprises 13 residues. Germline CDR1 is LNHDA and CDR2 is SQIVND (reference sequence). The V end lost 5 bases, the J end lost 2 bases, and 8 bases lay between the germline ends. This chain's CDR3 is CASSEVHTDTQYF. The CDR3 region has the DNA TGTGCCAGTAGTGAAGTACACACAGATACGCAGTATTTT.

CDR3 sequence (DNA): TGTGCCAGCAGCTTACCTCCACGGGGGGCCACCGGGGAGCTGTTTTTT. It encodes CASSLPPRGATGELFF. This chain connects TRBV5-4 to TRBJ2-2; D might be TRBD2 (7 bases). The germline CDR1 and CDR2 sequences are SGHNT and YYREEE (reference sequence). The V and J ends lost 2 bases and 4 bases respectively, with 15 bases between them. There are 16 residues in the CDR3.

The J gene is TRBJ2-7, the V gene TRBV5-4; 7 bases agree with TRBD1. The CDR3 totals 14 residues. The germline CDR1 and CDR2 sequences are SGHNT and YYREEE (reference sequence). V shed 3 bases, J shed 2 bases, and the junction held 5 bases outside the gene matches. The CDR3 DNA is TGTGCCAGCAGCTCTTGGGACAGTCCCTACGAGCAGTACTTC. Translation: CASSSWDSPYEQYF.

This sequence joins TRBV6-5 and TRBJ2-3, with 8 bases matching TRBD1. V was pared by 2 bases and J by 2 bases, with 3 bases of the junction left unmatched. The V gene's germline CDR1 is MNHEY and CDR2 SVGAGI. This CDR3 is built from 15 residues. DNA of the CDR3: TGTGCCAGCAGTTACGGGGACAGGATCACAGATACGCAGTATTTT. Translation gives CASSYGDRITDTQYF.

The chain links TRBV6-2 or TRBV6-3 to TRBJ2-7; 8 bases align to TRBD1. With V trimmed by 5 bases and J by 2 bases, 8 bases remained unmatched. Germline values: CDR1 MNHEY, CDR2 SVGEGT. This CDR3 has 15 residues. CDR3 coding DNA: TGTGCCAGCAGTACCATGGACAGGGATCCCTACGAGCAGTACTTC. Translated, it gives CASSTMDRDPYEQYF.

The chain couples TRBV5-1 to TRBJ1-1, with D hard to call. V dropped 4 bases and J dropped 2 bases, with 12 bases sitting between them. From germline, CDR1 is SGHRS and CDR2 YFSETQ. The CDR3 loop spans 14 amino acids. CDR3 region: CASSTGVLNTEAFF. Here the CDR3 DNA reads TGCGCCAGCAGCACCGGGGTTCTTAACACTGAAGCTTTCTTT. Looking up the rest from reference TRBV5-1 and TRBJ1-1 gives the full variable domain: KAGVTQTPRYLIKTRGQQVTLSCSPISGHRSVSWYQQTPGQGLQFLFEYFSETQRNKGNFPGRFSGRQFSNSRSEMNVSTLELGDSALYLCASSTGVLNTEAFFGQGTRLTVV.